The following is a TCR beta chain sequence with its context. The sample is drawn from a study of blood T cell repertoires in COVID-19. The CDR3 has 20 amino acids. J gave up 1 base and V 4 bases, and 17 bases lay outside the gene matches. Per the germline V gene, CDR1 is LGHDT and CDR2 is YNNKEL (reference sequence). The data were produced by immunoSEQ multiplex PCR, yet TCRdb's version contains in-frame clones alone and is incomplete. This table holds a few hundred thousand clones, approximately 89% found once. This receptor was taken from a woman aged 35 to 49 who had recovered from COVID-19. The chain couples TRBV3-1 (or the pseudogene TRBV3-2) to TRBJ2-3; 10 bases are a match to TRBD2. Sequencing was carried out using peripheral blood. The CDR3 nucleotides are TGTGCCAGCAGCCCCACGTCAGGGCTAGCGGGAGCGGTGGGCACAGATACGCAGTATTTT. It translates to CASSPTSGLAGAVGTDTQYF.